This T cell receptor beta chain was sequenced in a study of metastatic and nonmetastatic thyroid tumors. Findings and limits, study-wide: Benign nodules reportedly had significantly lower TCR beta diversity than malignant thyroid tumors in blood and tumor.

How the authors handled the data: It was from CDR3 differences across clinicopathological groups that a distant-metastasis classifier for papillary thyroid cancer was built. TCRdb re-clonotyped the PCR reads through MiXCR. The authors' filters were not applied to this entry. Of several thousand clones in the sample, roughly 3.5% were seen once. Before thyroid surgery, none of the patients had received any treatment. This clone is categorized as medium-sized. Its antigen is as yet unknown. The length of the CDR3 is 15 residues. Germline V lookup: CDR1 SGHAT, CDR2 FQNNGV. V lost 1 base to trimming and J lost 2 bases, with 11 bases between them.

This receptor was identified in a female donor with papillary thyroid cancer or a benign thyroid nodule (not recorded which). Some clones in this sample may be carry-over from other donors' samples. The material sequenced was tumor tissue. This chain connects TRBV11-2 to TRBJ1-2, with no clear D. The CDR3 nucleotides read TGTGCCAGCAGCTTAGGTACCGGGCTCAACTATGGCTACACCTTC. Translating it yields CASSLGTGLNYGYTF.